This T cell receptor (beta chain) was retrieved from a study of identical twins. TCRdb re-called the 5' RACE reads with MiXCR, one entry per CDR3 protein. The sample carries roughly 630,000 distinct CDR3 sequences, about 7.6% recorded once. This clonotype was recorded at least ten times. These data are also associated with another study on yellow fever vaccine responses in identical twins.

Sequenced material: PBMCs. The TCR comes from a young woman in good health.

In DNA form, the CDR3 reads TGTGCCAGCACGGGGGCCTGGTCTAGCACAGATACGCAGTATTTT. It translates to CASTGAWSSTDTQYF. This chain links TRBV2 with TRBJ2-3; either TRBD1 or TRBD2 may supply D (6 bases each). This CDR3 has 15 amino acids. Germline assignment: CDR1 SNHLY and CDR2 FYNNEI. Trimming removed 7 bases from V and 0 bases from J, with 14 bases in between.